This TCR beta chain emerged from a study of T cells after yellow fever vaccination. Study results and limitations: FACS-sorted repertoires could harbor abundant contaminating bulk-population clonotypes. Peak timing came faster in the weaker secondary response, day 5 versus 15. Among primary-vaccination clones, most reappeared after the booster, at approximately 96% for CD4 and 85% to 90% for CD8.

Note on this clonotype: As yet, its antigen is unknown.

The V and J ends lost 4 bases and 2 bases respectively, with 11 bases between them. The CDR3 consists of 14 residues. Germline loops: CDR1 MGHRA, CDR2 YSYEKL. TCRdb reprocessed the 5' RACE reads with MiXCR, giving one entry per CDR3 protein. The profile shows around 500,000 distinct CDR3 sequences, 21% of them singletons. The rearrangement joins TRBV4-1 to TRBJ2-5; D is uncertain. Source: PBMCs, taken 21 days after the first yellow fever vaccination. The sequence came from a man between 18 and 35 years old who received the YFV17D yellow fever vaccine. CDR3 loop: CASSPTDGQETQYF. CDR3 DNA sequence: TGCGCCAGCAGCCCAACGGACGGACAAGAGACCCAGTACTTC.